The 2 T cell receptor beta chains listed next were all sequenced from one sample in a study of cytomegalovirus exposure and HLA in healthy donors. The PCR made use of 60 Vbeta and 13 Jbeta primers. TCRdb keeps only in-frame clones here, not all; method: immunoSEQ multiplex PCR. The sample consists of approximately 100,000 clones, about 70% of them appearing once. What was sequenced was PBMCs. Receptors were obtained from a human donor in good health.

The rearrangement uses TRBV19 and TRBJ2-7; D not resolved. Germline values: CDR1 LNHDA, CDR2 SQIVND (reference sequence). The CDR3 covers 15 residues. V was clipped by 3 bases and J by 5 bases, with 17 bases between them. The CDR3 region has the DNA TGTGCCAGTAGTATTCTAAACAGCCTTCTGAACGAGCAGTACTTC. Protein: CASSILNSLLNEQYF.

The chain employs TRBV11-3 and TRBJ2-5, with a tentative D call TRBD1 (7 bases). V gave up 3 bases and J gave up 2 bases, with 13 bases separating them. Germline V lookup: CDR1 SGHNT, CDR2 YENEEA. This CDR3 has 15 residues. CDR3 DNA sequence: TGTGCCAGCAGCTTGGAGGGACAGCCTCAAGAGACCCAGTACTTC. Encoded protein: CASSLEGQPQETQYF. Drawing the rest from reference TRBV11-3 and TRBJ2-5, the complete variable domain is EAGVVQSPRYKIIEKKQPVAFWCNPISGHNTLYWYLQNLGQGPELLIRYENEEAVDDSQLPKDRFSAERLKGVDSTLKIQPAELGDSAVYLCASSLEGQPQETQYFGPGTRLLVL.